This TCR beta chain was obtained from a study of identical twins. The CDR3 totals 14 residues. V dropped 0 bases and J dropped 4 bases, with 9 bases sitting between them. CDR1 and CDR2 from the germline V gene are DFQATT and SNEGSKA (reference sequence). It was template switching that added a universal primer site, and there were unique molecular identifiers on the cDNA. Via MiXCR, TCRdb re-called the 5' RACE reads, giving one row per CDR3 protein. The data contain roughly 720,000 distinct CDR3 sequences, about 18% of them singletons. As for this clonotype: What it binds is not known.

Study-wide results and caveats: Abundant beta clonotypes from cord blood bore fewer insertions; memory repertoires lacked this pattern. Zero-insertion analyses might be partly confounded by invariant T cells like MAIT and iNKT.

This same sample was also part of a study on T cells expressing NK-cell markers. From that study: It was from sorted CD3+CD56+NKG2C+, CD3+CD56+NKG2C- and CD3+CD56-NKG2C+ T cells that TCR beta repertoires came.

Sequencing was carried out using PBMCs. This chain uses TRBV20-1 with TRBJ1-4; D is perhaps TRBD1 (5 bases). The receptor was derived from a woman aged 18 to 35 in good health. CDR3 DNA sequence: TGCAGTGCTAGAGATTGGGGACTTAATGAAAAACTGTTTTTT. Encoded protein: CSARDWGLNEKLFF.